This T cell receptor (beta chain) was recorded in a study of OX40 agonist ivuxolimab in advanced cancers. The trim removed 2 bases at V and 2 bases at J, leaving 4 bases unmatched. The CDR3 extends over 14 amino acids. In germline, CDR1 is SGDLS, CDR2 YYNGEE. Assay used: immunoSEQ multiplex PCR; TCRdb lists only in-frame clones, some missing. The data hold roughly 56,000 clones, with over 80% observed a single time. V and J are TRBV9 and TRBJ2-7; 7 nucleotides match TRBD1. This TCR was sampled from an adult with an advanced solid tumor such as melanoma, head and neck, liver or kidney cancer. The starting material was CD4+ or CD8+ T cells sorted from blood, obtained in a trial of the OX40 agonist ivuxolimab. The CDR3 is CASSVAQGAYEQYF. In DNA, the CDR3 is TGTGCCAGCAGCGTCGCCCAGGGGGCCTACGAGCAGTACTTC.